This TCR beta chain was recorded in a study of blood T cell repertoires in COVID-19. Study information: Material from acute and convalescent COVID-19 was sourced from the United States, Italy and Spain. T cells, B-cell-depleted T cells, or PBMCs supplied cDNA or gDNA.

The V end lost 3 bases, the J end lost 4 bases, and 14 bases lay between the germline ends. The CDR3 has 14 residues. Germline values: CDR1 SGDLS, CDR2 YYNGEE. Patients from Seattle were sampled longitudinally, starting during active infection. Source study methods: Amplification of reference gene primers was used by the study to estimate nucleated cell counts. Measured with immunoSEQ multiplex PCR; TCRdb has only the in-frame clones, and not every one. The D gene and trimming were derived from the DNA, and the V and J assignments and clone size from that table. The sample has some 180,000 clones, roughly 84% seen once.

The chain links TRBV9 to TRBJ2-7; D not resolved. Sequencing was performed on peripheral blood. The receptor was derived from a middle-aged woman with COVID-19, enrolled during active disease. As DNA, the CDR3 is TGTGCCAGCAGCGCGGAAAGAACAGAATACGAGCAGTACTTC. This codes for CASSAERTEYEQYF.